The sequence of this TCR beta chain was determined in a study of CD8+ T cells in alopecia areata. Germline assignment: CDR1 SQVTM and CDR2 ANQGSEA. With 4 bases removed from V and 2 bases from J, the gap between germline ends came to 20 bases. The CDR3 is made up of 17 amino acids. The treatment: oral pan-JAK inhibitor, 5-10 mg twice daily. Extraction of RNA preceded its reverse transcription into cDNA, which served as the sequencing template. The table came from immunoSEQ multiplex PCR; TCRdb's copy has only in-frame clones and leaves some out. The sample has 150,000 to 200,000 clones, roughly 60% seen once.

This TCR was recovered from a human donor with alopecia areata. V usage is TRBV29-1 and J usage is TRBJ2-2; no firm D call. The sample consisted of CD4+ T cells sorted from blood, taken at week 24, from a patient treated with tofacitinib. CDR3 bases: TGCAGCGTTGTGGAAACCCCAGCCTTCACTAACACCGGGGAGCTGTTTTTT. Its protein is CSVVETPAFTNTGELFF.